Below, 19 T cell receptor beta chains from the same sample are listed, as sequenced in a study of cytomegalovirus exposure and HLA in healthy donors. The PCR made use of 60 Vbeta and 13 Jbeta primers. Libraries were prepared by immunoSEQ multiplex PCR; TCRdb keeps only in-frame clonotypes and omits some of them. The sample lists roughly 120,000 clones, around 88% seen once, with about 1.8% in the top ten. Specimen: PBMCs. These receptors originate from a man aged 35-49 years in good health and CMV-seronegative.

The chain couples TRBV5-1 to TRBJ2-1, with 13 bases that match TRBD2. This CDR3 spans 18 amino acids. The V gene's germline CDR1 is SGHRS and CDR2 YFSETQ. Trimming cost V 3 bases and J 1 base; bases outside gene matches: 7. The CDR3 reads CASSYMTSGGHSYNEQFF. The CDR3 DNA follows: TGCGCCAGCAGCTATATGACTAGCGGGGGGCATTCCTACAATGAGCAGTTCTTC.

Written as DNA, the CDR3 is TGTGCCAGCAGTTACAGCAGGGGTGGGCATGAGCAGTTCTTC. Its protein product is CASSYSRGGHEQFF. This chain links TRBV6-5 with TRBJ2-1, with D possibly being TRBD1 (6 bases). V was trimmed by 2 bases and J by 8 bases, leaving 13 bases between them. Germline loops: CDR1 MNHEY, CDR2 SVGAGI. This CDR3 is 14 amino acids long.

The V call is TRBV27, the J call TRBJ1-2; D possibly corresponds to TRBD1 (6 bases). The CDR3 extends over 15 amino acids. The germline CDR1 and CDR2 sequences are MNHEY and SMNVEV (reference sequence). V was pared by 0 bases and J by 4 bases, with 12 bases between. CDR3 sequence reads: CASSLSGGASYGYTF. The CDR3 DNA follows: TGTGCCAGCAGTTTATCAGGGGGTGCGAGCTATGGCTACACCTTC.

The CDR3 loop is CASSRQGAPQETQYF. In DNA form, the CDR3 reads TGTGCCAGCAGCCGTCAGGGGGCTCCGCAAGAGACCCAGTACTTC. The chain carries TRBV13 and TRBJ2-5; 8 bases map to TRBD1. There are 15 residues in the CDR3. CDR1 is PRHDT and CDR2 is FYEKMQ in the germline V gene (reference sequence). V lost 5 bases and J lost 2; bases outside the gene matches: 7.

The rearrangement links TRBV29-1 to TRBJ2-7, with D perhaps matching TRBD1 (6 bases). The CDR3 is 13 residues long. The V gene lost 1 base and the J gene lost 3 bases, with 10 bases spanning the gap. The germline gives CDR1 SQVTM, CDR2 ANQGSEA. CDR3 in DNA: TGCAGCGTTGAAGGGACAGACCACTACGAGCAGTACTTC. Translation gives CSVEGTDHYEQYF.

This clone has a single count. The chain combines TRBV19 with TRBJ1-2; D is perhaps TRBD1 (5 bases). The CDR3 has 14 residues. Trimming left V 3 bases short and J 11 bases short, with 19 bases between. The germline CDR1 and CDR2 sequences are LNHDA and SQIVND (reference sequence). In nucleotides, the CDR3 is TGTGCCAGTAGTATCGACGGGACTGGCCCGTGGTACACCTTC. The encoded protein is CASSIDGTGPWYTF. The complete variable domain, with remaining parts taken from reference TRBV19 and TRBJ1-2, reads DGGITQSPKYLFRKEGQNVTLSCEQNLNHDAMYWYRQDPGQGLRLIYYSQIVNDFQKGDIAEGYSVSREKKESFPLTVTSAQKNPTAFYLCASSIDGTGPWYTFGSGTRLTVV.

The V call is TRBV4-1, the J call TRBJ2-2; perhaps TRBD2 as D (6 bases). The V and J ends lost 4 bases and 5 bases respectively, with 11 bases between them. Germline V CDR1 and CDR2: MGHRA, YSYEKL. The CDR3 runs 14 residues. DNA of the CDR3: TGCGCCAGCAGCCTCTCCCGGGGGACCGGGGAGCTGTTTTTT. As protein: CASSLSRGTGELFF.

This rearrangement joins TRBV5-1 to TRBJ1-1, with D possibly being TRBD1 (6 bases). Per the germline V gene, CDR1 is SGHRS and CDR2 is YFSETQ. With 4 bases removed from V and 1 base from J, the gap between germline ends came to 17 bases. The CDR3 is 16 residues long. CDR3 nucleotide sequence: TGCGCCAGCAGCCCCGGGCAGGGGTCGAGGAACACTGAAGCTTTCTTT. This sequence encodes CASSPGQGSRNTEAFF.

The V gene is TRBV6-5, the J gene TRBJ1-5; 7 bases agree with TRBD1. Unmatched junction bases numbered 9, after V lost 6 bases and J lost 13 bases. Germline V lookup: CDR1 MNHEY, CDR2 SVGAGI. The CDR3 covers 12 residues. CDR3 nucleotide sequence: TGTGCCAGCAGGACCCGGGACAGCCGACAGCATTTT. The encoded protein is CASRTRDSRQHF.

Only one count was recorded for this clone. The chain uses TRBV5-1 and TRBJ2-7; maybe TRBD2 (6 bases). The CDR3 contains 16 residues. Looked up from germline, CDR1 is SGHRS and CDR2 is YFSETQ. Trimming took 6 bases from V and 3 from J, leaving 22 bases between them. This chain's CDR3 is CASMEGPDIRIYEQYF. CDR3 nucleotide sequence: TGCGCCAGCATGGAGGGTCCGGACATTCGGATCTACGAGCAGTACTTC.

This clone was found once. The V call is TRBV5-8, the J call TRBJ2-1; 9 bases agree with TRBD2. CDR1 and CDR2 (germline): SGHTS, YDEGEE. CDR3 length: 15 residues. V lost 0 bases, J lost 4 bases, and 2 bases stayed unmatched. The CDR3 nucleotides read TGTGCCAGCAGCTTGGGGCTAGCGGGATACAATGAGCAGTTCTTC. Protein product: CASSLGLAGYNEQFF.

The V call is TRBV29-1, the J call TRBJ1-1, with 7 bases fitting TRBD1. This CDR3 contains 13 residues. Trimming cost V 4 bases and J 2 bases; bases outside gene matches: 4. Germline values: CDR1 SQVTM, CDR2 ANQGSEA. The CDR3, as DNA: TGCAGCGTTGCCGGACAGGCCAACACTGAAGCTTTCTTT. It yields the protein CSVAGQANTEAFF.

This chain connects TRBV7-9 to TRBJ2-7; 9 bases align to TRBD1. The CDR3 length is 15 residues. The J segment lost 6 bases and the V segment lost 3 bases, leaving 9 bases of the junction unmatched. Germline V gene data show CDR1 as SEHNR and CDR2 as FQNEAQ (reference sequence). The CDR3 region has the DNA TGTGCCAGCAGCTTCGGGACAGGGATGTTGGGCGAGCAGTACTTC. It translates to CASSFGTGMLGEQYF.

This clone has more than one count but fewer than ten. The V gene is TRBV19, the J gene TRBJ1-6; TRBD1 aligns across 7 bases. This CDR3 contains 15 residues. The J segment lost 10 bases and the V segment lost 5 bases, leaving 11 bases of the junction unmatched. Germline V gene sequence: CDR1 LNHDA, CDR2 SQIVND (reference sequence). CDR3 amino acids: CASSDRQGWESPLHF. In DNA, the CDR3 is TGTGCCAGTAGTGACCGACAGGGCTGGGAATCACCCCTCCACTTT.

The V gene is TRBV4-2, the J gene TRBJ2-6; D perhaps matches TRBD2 (5 bases). CDR3 length: 16 residues. The germline V and J ends were trimmed by 2 bases and 4 bases, with 12 bases remaining between them. Germline CDR1 is LGHNA and CDR2 is YNFKEQ. In DNA, the CDR3 is TGTGCCAGCAGCCAATCGGGAATAACAGGGGCCAACGTCCTGACTTTC. It translates to CASSQSGITGANVLTF.

The chain links TRBV18 to TRBJ2-7; 8 positions agree with TRBD1. This CDR3 spans 14 amino acids. Unmatched junction bases numbered 2, after V lost 3 bases and J lost 1 base. CDR1 is KGHSH and CDR2 is LQKENI in the germline V gene. In DNA form, the CDR3 reads TGTGCCAGCTCACCGAGACAGGGGTCCTACGAGCAGTACTTC. Its translation is CASSPRQGSYEQYF. Full variable domain (outside the CDR3, taken from reference TRBV18 and TRBJ2-7): NAGVMQNPRHLVRRRGQEARLRCSPMKGHSHVYWYRQLPEEGLKFMVYLQKENIIDESGMPKERFSAEFPKEGPSILRIQQVVRGDSAAYFCASSPRQGSYEQYFGPGTRLTVT.

The chain uses TRBV6-1 and TRBJ2-1; 10 bases match TRBD1. With 7 bases clipped from V and 8 bases from J, the junction kept 11 bases outside the gene matches. CDR1 and CDR2 (germline): MNHNS, SASEGT. The CDR3 covers 15 residues. The CDR3 loop is CASTARDRGWDEQFF. Written as DNA, the CDR3 is TGTGCCAGCACCGCCCGGGACAGGGGATGGGATGAGCAGTTCTTC.

The CDR3 DNA sequence: TGTGCCAGCCAGGGGGGACATCAGAACACAGATACGCAGTATTTT. Protein: CASQGGHQNTDTQYF. V gene TRBV2 combines with J gene TRBJ2-3; D perhaps matches TRBD1 (7 bases). This CDR3 is built from 15 residues. The germline CDR1 and CDR2 sequences are SNHLY and FYNNEI. The ends were cut back, 8 bases at V and 2 bases at J, with 17 bases in the middle.

The chain links TRBV6-5 to TRBJ2-3; perhaps TRBD1 as D (6 bases). The CDR3 extends over 12 amino acids. Trimming removed 8 bases at V and 5 bases at J, with 11 bases between. Germline assignment: CDR1 MNHEY and CDR2 SVGAGI. The CDR3 DNA follows: TGTGCCAGCCGGGACATTCAAGATACGCAGTATTTT. It encodes CASRDIQDTQYF.